One T cell receptor (beta chain) is described in this entry. The CDR3 loop spans 14 amino acids. Germline lookup yields CDR1 ENHRY and CDR2 SYGVKD. Trimming removed 6 bases from V and 5 bases from J, with 15 bases in between. This record belongs to a study of regulatory and conventional T cells in RAG deficiency. Measured with immunoSEQ multiplex PCR; TCRdb has only the in-frame clones, and not every one. The sample consists of more than 30,000 clones, approximately 90% of them appearing once. These data were also reused for a study on regulatory T cells. That source adds: The PCR used 52 TRBV and 13 TRBJ primers.

The sample was CD8+ T cells sorted from blood. The rearrangement uses TRBV10-3 and TRBJ2-3, with D possibly being TRBD2 (7 bases). The TCR sequence derives from a human donor in good health. CDR3 region: CAISVGGAVDTQYF. In DNA form, the CDR3 reads TGTGCCATCAGCGTGGGGGGGGCCGTAGATACGCAGTATTTT.